The 30 T cell receptor beta chains reported below all come from one sample, sequenced in a study of blood T cell repertoires in COVID-19 (dated by TCRdb to the early 2020s). Libraries were prepared through the immunoSEQ multiplex PCR assay. TCRdb holds this immuneACCESS table with in-frame rearrangements only. Some clones are missing; in checked studies, unresolved V genes explain under half, and the rest has no known cause. The sample includes just over 300,000 clones, with roughly 90% observed a single time. The ten largest make up about 8.9% of the sample. The sample consisted of PBMCs or T cells enriched from blood (not recorded which). Every receptor here comes from a woman aged 18-30 years who had recovered from COVID-19.

This chain joins TRBV9 and TRBJ1-3; 10 nucleotides match TRBD1. From germline, CDR1 is SGDLS and CDR2 YYNGEE. The CDR3 extends over 18 amino acids. Trimming cost V 4 bases and J 2 bases; bases outside gene matches: 12. CDR3 loop: CASSPYPGQGIPGNTIYF. DNA for the CDR3: TGTGCCAGCAGCCCCTACCCGGGACAGGGGATCCCTGGAAACACCATATATTTT.

The V call is TRBV29-1, the J call TRBJ1-2; D gene uncertain. The CDR3 loop spans 15 amino acids. The germline V and J ends were trimmed by 3 bases and 3 bases, with 17 bases remaining between them. The germline CDR1 and CDR2 sequences are SQVTM and ANQGSEA. CDR3 residues: CSVEVPPGVYYGYTF. The CDR3 nucleotides read TGCAGCGTTGAGGTTCCCCCAGGCGTGTACTATGGCTACACCTTC. The full variable domain, with the rest looked up from reference TRBV29-1 and TRBJ1-2, is SAVISQKPSRDICQRGTSLTIQCQVDSQVTMMFWYRQQPGQSLTLIATANQGSEATYESGFVIDKFPISRPNLTFSTLTVSNMSPEDSSIYLCSVEVPPGVYYGYTFGSGTRLTVV.

The chain is built from TRBV5-1 and TRBJ2-1, with D perhaps TRBD1 (6 bases). V lost 3 bases to trimming and J lost 0 bases, with 10 bases between them. Looked up from germline, CDR1 is SGHRS and CDR2 is YFSETQ. The CDR3 is 15 amino acids. The CDR3 region has the DNA TGCGCCAGCAGCTGGGACATTGGCTCCTACAATGAGCAGTTCTTC. As protein: CASSWDIGSYNEQFF.

This rearrangement joins TRBV27 to TRBJ2-3; D remains unclear. The CDR3 totals 16 residues. V was cut by 5 bases and J by 2 bases, with 17 bases left in between. CDR1 MNHEY and CDR2 SMNVEV come from the germline V gene (reference sequence). CDR3 protein: CASSPRVMVYTDTQYF. CDR3 DNA sequence: TGTGCCAGCAGTCCACGGGTCATGGTCTACACAGATACGCAGTATTTT.

This rearrangement joins TRBV11-3 to TRBJ2-1; TRBD2 matches 14 bases. Germline V CDR1 and CDR2: SGHNT, YENEEA. V gave up 2 bases and J gave up 3 bases; unmatched junction bases: 6. CDR3 size: 18 residues. For the CDR3, the DNA is TGTGCCAGCAGCTTAAAAAAAGGACTAGCGGGGGGCTACAATGAGCAGTTCTTC. Translation gives CASSLKKGLAGGYNEQFF.

This chain links TRBV2 with TRBJ2-3; possibly TRBD2 for D (6 bases). Trimming cost V 3 bases and J 1 base, with 8 bases left between them. The CDR3 covers 14 residues. Germline assignment: CDR1 SNHLY and CDR2 FYNNEI. DNA for the CDR3: TGTGCCAGCAGTGAGGGAGGCGGCACAGATACGCAGTATTTT. Protein: CASSEGGGTDTQYF.

This sequence joins TRBV6-5 and TRBJ1-2; D remains unclear. The germline gives CDR1 MNHEY, CDR2 SVGAGI. V was cut by 3 bases and J by 0 bases, with 8 bases left in between. The CDR3 spans 14 residues. CDR3 in amino acids: CASSYSPPNYGYTF. DNA of the CDR3: TGTGCCAGCAGTTATAGTCCCCCTAACTATGGCTACACCTTC.

The rearrangement links TRBV2 to TRBJ1-2; D not certain. The CDR3 spans 15 residues. Germline CDR1 is SNHLY and CDR2 is FYNNEI. Trimming removed 6 bases from V and 4 bases from J, with 18 bases in between. The CDR3 loop is CASRGVRGRSYGYTF. The CDR3 DNA sequence: TGTGCCAGCAGGGGAGTGCGAGGGAGGAGCTATGGCTACACCTTC.

J is TRBJ1-5 and V is TRBV6-5; maybe TRBD1 (6 bases). From germline, CDR1 is MNHEY and CDR2 SVGAGI. CDR3 length: 14 residues. V lost 6 bases to trimming and J lost 7 bases, with 16 bases between them. The CDR3 DNA is TGTGCCAGCAGCGTTACAGGGCCGAGGCAGCCCCAGCATTTT. Amino acids: CASSVTGPRQPQHF.

This sequence joins TRBV11-2 and TRBJ1-1; D not certain. Trimming left V 5 bases short and J 6 bases short, with 13 bases between. Germline V gene lookup returns CDR1 SGHAT and CDR2 FQNNGV. The CDR3 is made up of 13 amino acids. For the CDR3, the DNA is TGTGCCAGCAGCGGAGGGATGTTCTCTGAAGCTTTCTTT. Encoded protein: CASSGGMFSEAFF.

This clone was seen a handful of times. The J gene is TRBJ1-2, the V gene TRBV4-1, with 7 positions matching TRBD1. The CDR3 has 14 residues. V shed 3 bases and J 4 bases; nucleotides not matched to a gene: 5. In germline, CDR1 is MGHRA, CDR2 YSYEKL. CDR3 sequence reads: CASSQGQLFYGYTF. CDR3 coding DNA: TGCGCCAGCAGCCAGGGACAGCTATTCTATGGCTACACCTTC.

The rearrangement links TRBV5-4 to TRBJ2-1; 9 nucleotides agree with TRBD2. V lost 0 bases, J lost 8 bases, and 12 bases stayed unmatched. The CDR3 has 17 amino acids. CDR1 SGHNT and CDR2 YYREEE come from the germline V gene (reference sequence). The CDR3, as DNA: TGTGCCAGCAGCTTGGGCATACCGGGACTAGCAGTCTATGAGCAGTTCTTC. It is translated as CASSLGIPGLAVYEQFF.

The chain employs TRBV7-8 and TRBJ1-1; TRBD1 matches at 7 bases. The CDR3 extends over 17 amino acids. Trimming removed 0 bases from V and 0 bases from J; junction bases left unmatched: 7. CDR1 SGHVS and CDR2 FQNEAQ come from the germline V gene. This CDR3 reads CASSLATGYEMNTEAFF. The CDR3 coding sequence is TGTGCCAGCAGCTTAGCGACAGGGTATGAAATGAACACTGAAGCTTTCTTT.

The chain employs TRBV10-3 and TRBJ1-1, with D maybe TRBD1 (6 bases). Between the trimmed V and J ends, which lost 6 bases and 3 bases, there was a span of 17 bases. The germline V gene has CDR1 ENHRY and CDR2 SYGVKD. This CDR3 has 15 residues. CDR3 in amino acids: CAIRGGGAQDTEAFF. The CDR3 DNA follows: TGTGCCATCAGGGGAGGGGGGGCGCAGGACACTGAAGCTTTCTTT.

This sequence joins TRBV6-5 and TRBJ1-2, with D possibly matching TRBD1 (6 bases). Germline V gene sequence: CDR1 MNHEY, CDR2 SVGAGI. The length of the CDR3 is 14 residues. The V end lost 9 bases, the J end lost 4 bases, and 18 bases lay between the germline ends. The CDR3 DNA is TGTGCCAGTAACCCAGGGGATTGGGGCTATGGCTACACCTTC. Translated, it gives CASNPGDWGYGYTF.

The chain employs TRBV11-2 and TRBJ2-7; D is perhaps TRBD1 (6 bases). This CDR3 has 14 residues. V lost 5 bases and J 2 bases, leaving 13 bases between the germline ends. Germline V gives CDR1 SGHAT, CDR2 FQNNGV. The CDR3 nucleotides are TGTGCCAGCAGCCCGAGGACAGAAACCTACGAGCAGTACTTC. It specifies CASSPRTETYEQYF.

This clone has more than one count but fewer than ten. The genes are TRBV4-1 and TRBJ2-7; 8 bases are shared with TRBD1. The CDR3 is made up of 16 amino acids. With 0 bases clipped from V and 1 base from J, the junction kept 5 bases outside the gene matches. The germline V gene has CDR1 MGHRA and CDR2 YSYEKL. The CDR3 DNA is TGCGCCAGCAGCCAAGATAGGACAGGGAGTTCCTACGAGCAGTACTTC. This sequence encodes CASSQDRTGSSYEQYF.

The genes are TRBV10-3 and TRBJ1-1; D may be TRBD1 (6 bases). The V gene's germline CDR1 is ENHRY and CDR2 SYGVKD. This CDR3 region has 13 residues. The V end lost 10 bases, the J end lost 6 bases, and 18 bases lay between the germline ends. As DNA, the CDR3 is TGTGCCACCCGGGACATCCCTACCCCTGAAGCTTTCTTT. Its translation is CATRDIPTPEAFF.

The chain recombines TRBV5-1 with TRBJ1-3; D may be TRBD1 (6 bases). Germline CDR1 is SGHRS and CDR2 is YFSETQ. V was trimmed by 6 bases and J by 0 bases, leaving 13 bases between them. The CDR3 is 15 residues long. The CDR3 bases are TGCGCCAGCACGTTTACGACAGGCTCTGGAAACACCATATATTTT. Residues: CASTFTTGSGNTIYF.

This chain's CDR3 is CASSEIPGNYGYTF. The DNA of the CDR3 is TGTGCCAGCAGTGAAATTCCAGGCAACTATGGCTACACCTTC. The chain combines TRBV2 with TRBJ1-2; no clear D gene. This CDR3 contains 14 residues. V lost 2 bases to trimming and J lost 2 bases, with 9 bases between them. The germline V gene has CDR1 SNHLY and CDR2 FYNNEI.

Only one count was recorded for this clone. The V and J genes are TRBV7-9 and TRBJ1-4; 7 bases fit TRBD1. The V gene end was trimmed by 3 bases and the J gene end by 6 bases; junction bases not matched to a gene: 1. This CDR3 comprises 13 residues. Germline-derived CDR1 and CDR2 are SEHNR and FQNEAQ (reference sequence). The CDR3 nucleotides read TGTGCCAGCAGCTTTGGGACAGATGAAAAACTGTTTTTT. Encoded protein: CASSFGTDEKLFF.

The chain uses TRBV10-1 and TRBJ1-6; maybe TRBD1 (6 bases). V dropped 5 bases and J dropped 9 bases, with 14 bases sitting between them. The CDR3 covers 14 residues. The germline gives CDR1 WNHNN, CDR2 SYGVQD (reference sequence). CDR3 nucleotide sequence: TGCGCCAGCAGTCCGGGACAAGTCGGTTCACCCCTCCACTTT. This gives the protein CASSPGQVGSPLHF.

The rearrangement uses TRBV2 and TRBJ2-1, with D hard to call. The germline V gene has CDR1 SNHLY and CDR2 FYNNEI. CDR3 length: 17 residues. V was cut by 5 bases and J by 0 bases, with 17 bases left in between. The CDR3 here is CASSPPAYSYSYNEQFF. In DNA form, the CDR3 reads TGTGCCAGCAGTCCCCCCGCATACAGTTACTCCTACAATGAGCAGTTCTTC.

The rearrangement uses TRBV7-9 and TRBJ2-5; perhaps TRBD1 as D (6 bases). Germline V CDR1 and CDR2: SEHNR, FQNEAQ (reference sequence). The CDR3 extends over 17 amino acids. With 0 bases removed from V and 1 base from J, the gap between germline ends came to 15 bases. The CDR3 nucleotides read TGTGCCAGCAGCTTAGCGTTGGGGGCTAGCCGCCAAGAGACCCAGTACTTC. Amino acid sequence: CASSLALGASRQETQYF.

The chain couples TRBV3-1 (or the pseudogene TRBV3-2) to TRBJ1-1; D possibly corresponds to TRBD1 (6 bases). The CDR3 sequence is 14 residues long. The germline CDR1 and CDR2 sequences are LGHDT and YNNKEL (reference sequence). The V end was cut by 1 base, the J end by 6 bases, with 12 bases between. The CDR3 reads CASSQVVAGAEAFF. The CDR3 bases are TGTGCCAGCAGCCAAGTTGTCGCAGGGGCTGAAGCTTTCTTT.

This sequence joins TRBV7-3 and TRBJ2-1, with 9 bases fitting TRBD2. From germline, CDR1 is SGHTA and CDR2 FQGTGA. The length of the CDR3 is 15 residues. Trimming removed 4 bases from V and 9 bases from J; junction bases left unmatched: 10. In DNA form, the CDR3 reads TGTGCCAGCAGCTCATCGGACCATAGCGGGAGTGAGCAGTTCTTC. It codes for CASSSSDHSGSEQFF. The entire variable domain, with the rest obtained from reference TRBV7-3 and TRBJ2-1, is as follows: GAGVSQTPSNKVTEKGKYVELRCDPISGHTALYWYRQSLGQGPEFLIYFQGTGAADDSGLPNDRFFAVRPEGSVSTLKIQRTERGDSAVYLCASSSSDHSGSEQFFGPGTRLTVL.

CDR3 sequence: CASSLAQGSSGNTIYF. CDR3 coding DNA: TGTGCCAGCAGCTTAGCACAGGGAAGCTCTGGAAACACCATATATTTT. The chain combines TRBV7-6 with TRBJ1-3, with D possibly matching TRBD1 (6 bases). From germline, CDR1 is SGHVS and CDR2 FNYEAQ. V lost 0 bases to trimming and J lost 0 bases, with 9 bases between them. This CDR3 has 16 amino acids. Full variable domain (rest looked up from reference TRBV7-6 and TRBJ1-3): GAGVSQSPRYKVTKRGQDVALRCDPISGHVSLYWYRQALGQGPEFLTYFNYEAQQDKSGLPNDRFSAERPEGSISTLTIQRTEQRDSAMYRCASSLAQGSSGNTIYFGEGSWLTVV.

This clone was detected once. The chain is built from TRBV24-1 and TRBJ2-2; D is undetermined. CDR3 length: 16 amino acids. Germline CDR1 and CDR2: KGHDR and SFDVKD. Deletions cut 3 bases from V and 3 bases from J, with 13 bases between. CDR3 residues: CATSDEVVWDTGELFF. CDR3 bases: TGTGCCACCAGTGATGAGGTGGTTTGGGACACCGGGGAGCTGTTTTTT.

This clone appeared a single time. The V call is TRBV25-1, the J call TRBJ2-7; D possibly corresponds to TRBD1 (5 bases). Germline V gene data show CDR1 as MGHDK and CDR2 as SYGVNS. This CDR3 is 13 amino acids long. V lost 5 bases and J 6 bases, leaving 14 bases between the germline ends. The CDR3 nucleotides are TGTGCCAGCAGTCGTCAGGGCTGGCTCGAGCAGTACTTC. Translated: CASSRQGWLEQYF.

The rearrangement joins TRBV7-9 to TRBJ1-1; tentatively, D is TRBD1 (6 bases). This CDR3 is 13 amino acids long. Germline CDR1 reads SEHNR; CDR2 reads FQNEAQ (reference sequence). Between the trimmed V and J ends, which lost 2 bases and 5 bases, there was a span of 9 bases. Here the CDR3 DNA reads TGTGCCAGCAGCTTACCCAGGGGTACTGAAGCTTTCTTT. It yields the protein CASSLPRGTEAFF.